The clone carrying this T cell receptor beta chain was counted only a few times. As yet, its antigen is unknown. Purified naive CD4+ T cells were depleted of CD25+ Tregs. Findings and caveats of the study: The larger-cohort validation was restricted to a single TCR beta V-J rearrangement rather than whole repertoires.

Semi-nested PCR with Nested Universal Primer A followed constant-region reverse priming of full-length variable regions. Using its own MiXCR run on the 5' RACE reads, TCRdb lists one record per CDR3 protein. The data hold about 62,000 distinct CDR3 sequences, with around 30% observed a single time. The germline V gene has CDR1 SGHRS and CDR2 YFSETQ. After removal of 0 bases from V and 5 bases from J, the junction contained 6 bases not matched to a gene. The CDR3 contains 16 residues. The source of this sequence is a female donor with breast cancer. Sequences were obtained from tumor-infiltrating naive CD4+ T cells sorted from the breast tumor. The subset: naive CD4+ T cells, CD4+CD45RA+CD25-. V is TRBV5-1 and J is TRBJ2-2; 8 bases map to TRBD1. Here the CDR3 reads CASSLAAGTGTGELFF. CDR3 coding DNA: TGCGCCAGCAGCTTGGCCGCCGGGACAGGTACCGGGGAGCTGTTTTTT.